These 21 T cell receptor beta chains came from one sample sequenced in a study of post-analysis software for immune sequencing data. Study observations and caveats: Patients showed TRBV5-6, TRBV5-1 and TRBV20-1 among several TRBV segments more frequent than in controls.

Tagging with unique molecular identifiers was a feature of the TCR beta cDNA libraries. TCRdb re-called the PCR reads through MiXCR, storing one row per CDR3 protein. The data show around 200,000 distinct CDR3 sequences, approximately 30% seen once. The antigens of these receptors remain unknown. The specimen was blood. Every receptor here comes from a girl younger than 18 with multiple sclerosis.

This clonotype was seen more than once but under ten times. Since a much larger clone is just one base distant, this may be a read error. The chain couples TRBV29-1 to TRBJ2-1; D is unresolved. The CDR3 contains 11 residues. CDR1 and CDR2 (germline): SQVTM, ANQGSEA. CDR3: CRVGSYNEQFF. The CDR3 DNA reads TGCAGGGTGGGCTCGTACAATGAGCAGTTCTTC.

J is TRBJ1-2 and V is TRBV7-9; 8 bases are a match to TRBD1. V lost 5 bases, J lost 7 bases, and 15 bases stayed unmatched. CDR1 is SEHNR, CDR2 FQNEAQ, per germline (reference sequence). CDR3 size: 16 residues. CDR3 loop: CASSQQAGTGQVGYTF. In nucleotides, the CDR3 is TGTGCCAGCAGCCAACAGGCCGGGACAGGCCAGGTTGGCTACACCTTC.

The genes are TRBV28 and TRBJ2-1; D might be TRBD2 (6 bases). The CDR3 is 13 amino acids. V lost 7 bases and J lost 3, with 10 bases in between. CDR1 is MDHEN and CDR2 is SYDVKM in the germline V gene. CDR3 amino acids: CASTRDFYNEQFF. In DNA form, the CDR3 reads TGTGCCAGCACCCGGGACTTCTACAATGAGCAGTTCTTC.

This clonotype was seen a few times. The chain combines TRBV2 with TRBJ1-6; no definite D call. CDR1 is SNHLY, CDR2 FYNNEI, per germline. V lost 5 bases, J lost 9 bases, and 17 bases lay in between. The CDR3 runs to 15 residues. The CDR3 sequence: CASSREQREVSPLHF. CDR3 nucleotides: TGTGCCAGCAGTAGGGAACAGAGGGAGGTTTCACCCCTCCACTTT.

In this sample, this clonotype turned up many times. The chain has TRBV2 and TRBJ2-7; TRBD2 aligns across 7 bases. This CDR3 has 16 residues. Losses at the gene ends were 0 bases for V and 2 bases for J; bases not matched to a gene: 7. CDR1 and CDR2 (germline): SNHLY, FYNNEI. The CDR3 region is CASSEAASGSPYEQYF. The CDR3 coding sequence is TGTGCCAGCAGTGAAGCGGCTAGCGGATCCCCCTACGAGCAGTACTTC.

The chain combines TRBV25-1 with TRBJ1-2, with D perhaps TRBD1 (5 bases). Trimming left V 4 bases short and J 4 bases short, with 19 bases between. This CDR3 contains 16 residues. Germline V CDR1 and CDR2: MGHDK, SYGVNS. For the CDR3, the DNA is TGTGCCAGCAGTGGCTACGGGACTGCTTGGACCTATGGCTACACCTTC. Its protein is CASSGYGTAWTYGYTF.

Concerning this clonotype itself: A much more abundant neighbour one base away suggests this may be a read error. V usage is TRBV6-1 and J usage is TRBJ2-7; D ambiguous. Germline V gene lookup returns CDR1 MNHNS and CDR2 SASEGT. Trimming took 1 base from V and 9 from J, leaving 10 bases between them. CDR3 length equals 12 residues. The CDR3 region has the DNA TGTGCCAGCAGTGAAGTACCACGGGTGCAGTACTTC. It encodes CASSEVPRVQYF.

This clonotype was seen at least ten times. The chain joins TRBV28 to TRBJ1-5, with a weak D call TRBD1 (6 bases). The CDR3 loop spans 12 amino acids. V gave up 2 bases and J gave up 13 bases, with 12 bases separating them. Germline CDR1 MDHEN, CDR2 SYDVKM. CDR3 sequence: CASSLMGDTQHF. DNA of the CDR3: TGTGCCAGCAGTTTAATGGGGGACACACAGCATTTT. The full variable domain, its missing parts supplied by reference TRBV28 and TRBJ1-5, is DVKVTQSSRYLVKRTGEKVFLECVQDMDHENMFWYRQDPGLGLRLIYFSYDVKMKEKGDIPEGYSVSREKKERFSLILESASTNQTSMYLCASSLMGDTQHFGDGTRLSIL.

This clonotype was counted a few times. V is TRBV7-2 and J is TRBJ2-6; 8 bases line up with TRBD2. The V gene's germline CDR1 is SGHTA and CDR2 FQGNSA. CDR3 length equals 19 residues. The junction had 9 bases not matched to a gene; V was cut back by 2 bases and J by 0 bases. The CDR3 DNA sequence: TGTGCCAGCAGCTTAAGCGGGCTAGCGGGTCTCTCTGGGGCCAACGTCCTGACTTTC. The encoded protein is CASSLSGLAGLSGANVLTF.

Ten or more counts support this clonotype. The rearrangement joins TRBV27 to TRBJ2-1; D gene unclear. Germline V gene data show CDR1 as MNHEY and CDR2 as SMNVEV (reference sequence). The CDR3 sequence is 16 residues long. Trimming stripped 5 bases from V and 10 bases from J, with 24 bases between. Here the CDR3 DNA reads TGTGCCAGCAGTGACTGGCAGGCATACCCCCCTCGGGAGCAGTTCTTC. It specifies CASSDWQAYPPREQFF.

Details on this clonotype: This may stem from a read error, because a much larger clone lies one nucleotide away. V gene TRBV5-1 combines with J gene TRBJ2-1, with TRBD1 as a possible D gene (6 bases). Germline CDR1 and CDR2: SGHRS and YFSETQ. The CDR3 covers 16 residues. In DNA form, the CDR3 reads TGCGCCGGCAGCTTGACGGGACACCCCTCCTACAATGAGCAGTTCTTC. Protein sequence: CAGSLTGHPSYNEQFF.

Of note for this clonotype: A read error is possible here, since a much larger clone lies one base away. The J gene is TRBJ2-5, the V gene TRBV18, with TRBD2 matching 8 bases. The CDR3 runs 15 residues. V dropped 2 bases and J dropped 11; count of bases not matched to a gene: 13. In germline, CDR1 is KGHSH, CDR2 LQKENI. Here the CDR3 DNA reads TGTGCCAGCTCACCAAGCGATAGCGGGATAAATGAGCAGTACTTC. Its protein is CASSPSDSGINEQYF.

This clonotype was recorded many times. CDR3 nucleotides: TGTGCCAGCAGCTTAGCATGGACTGAAGCTTTCTTT. This sequence encodes CASSLAWTEAFF. This chain joins TRBV7-9 and TRBJ1-1; D is undetermined. V was clipped by 0 bases and J by 5 bases, with 4 bases between them. This CDR3 contains 12 residues. CDR1 and CDR2 from the germline V gene are SEHNR and FQNEAQ (reference sequence). The variable domain in full, completed from reference TRBV7-9 and TRBJ1-1, reads DTGVSQNPRHKITKRGQNVTFRCDPISEHNRLYWYRQTLGQGPEFLTYFQNEAQLEKSRLLSDRFSAERPKGSFSTLEIQRTEQGDSAMYLCASSLAWTEAFFGQGTRLTVV.

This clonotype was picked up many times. CDR3 protein: CRGRTSGSVNREQYF. The DNA for the CDR3 is TGCAGGGGTAGGACTAGCGGGAGTGTGAATCGCGAGCAGTACTTC. This chain links TRBV20-1 with TRBJ2-7, with 13 bases identical to TRBD2. This CDR3 is built from 15 residues. Germline values: CDR1 DFQATT, CDR2 SNEGSKA (reference sequence).

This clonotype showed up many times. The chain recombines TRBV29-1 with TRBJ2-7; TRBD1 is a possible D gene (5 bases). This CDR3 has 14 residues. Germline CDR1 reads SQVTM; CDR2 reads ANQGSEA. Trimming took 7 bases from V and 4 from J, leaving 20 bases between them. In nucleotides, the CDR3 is TGCAGCGCCGGACCGGGTAGGACATCTTACGAGCAGTACTTC. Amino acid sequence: CSAGPGRTSYEQYF.

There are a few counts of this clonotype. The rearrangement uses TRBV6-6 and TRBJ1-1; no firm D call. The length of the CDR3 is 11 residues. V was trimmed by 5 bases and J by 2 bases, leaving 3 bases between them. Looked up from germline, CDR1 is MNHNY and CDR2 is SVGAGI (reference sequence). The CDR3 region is CASSDNTEAFF. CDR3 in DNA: TGTGCCAGCAGTGACAACACTGAAGCTTTCTTT.

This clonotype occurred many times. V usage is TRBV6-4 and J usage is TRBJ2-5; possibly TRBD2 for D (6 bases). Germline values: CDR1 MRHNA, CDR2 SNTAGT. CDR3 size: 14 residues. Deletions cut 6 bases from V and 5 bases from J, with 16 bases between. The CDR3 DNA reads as TGTGCCAGCAGCGGGACTGCCCTTGAGGAGACCCAGTACTTC. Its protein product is CASSGTALEETQYF.

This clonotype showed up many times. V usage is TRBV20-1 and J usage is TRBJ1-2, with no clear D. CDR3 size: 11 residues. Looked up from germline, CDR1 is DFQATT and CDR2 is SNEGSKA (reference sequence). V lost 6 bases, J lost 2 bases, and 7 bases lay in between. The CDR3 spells CSAPGNYGYTF. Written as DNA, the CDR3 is TGCAGTGCCCCGGGGAACTATGGCTACACCTTC.

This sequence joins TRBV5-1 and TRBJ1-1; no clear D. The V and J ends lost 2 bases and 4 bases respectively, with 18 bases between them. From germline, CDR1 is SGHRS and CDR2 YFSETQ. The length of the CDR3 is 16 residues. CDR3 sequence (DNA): TGCGCCAGCAGCTTAGTACTTTTAGGATCGGGCACTGAAGCTTTCTTT. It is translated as CASSLVLLGSGTEAFF.

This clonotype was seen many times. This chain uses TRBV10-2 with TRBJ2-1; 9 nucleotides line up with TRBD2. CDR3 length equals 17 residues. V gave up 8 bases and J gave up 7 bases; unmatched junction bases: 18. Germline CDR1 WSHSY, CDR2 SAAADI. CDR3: CASHPSKIAGVVNEQFF. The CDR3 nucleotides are TGCGCCAGCCACCCCTCCAAGATAGCGGGAGTGGTGAATGAGCAGTTCTTC.

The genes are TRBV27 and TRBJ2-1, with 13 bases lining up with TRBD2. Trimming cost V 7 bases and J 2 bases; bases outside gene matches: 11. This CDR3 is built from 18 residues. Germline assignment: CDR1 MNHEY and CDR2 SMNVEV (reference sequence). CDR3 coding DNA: TGTGCCAGCAAAATGACTAGCGGGAGGTCGCGGACCTACAATGAGCAGTTCTTC. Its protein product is CASKMTSGRSRTYNEQFF.